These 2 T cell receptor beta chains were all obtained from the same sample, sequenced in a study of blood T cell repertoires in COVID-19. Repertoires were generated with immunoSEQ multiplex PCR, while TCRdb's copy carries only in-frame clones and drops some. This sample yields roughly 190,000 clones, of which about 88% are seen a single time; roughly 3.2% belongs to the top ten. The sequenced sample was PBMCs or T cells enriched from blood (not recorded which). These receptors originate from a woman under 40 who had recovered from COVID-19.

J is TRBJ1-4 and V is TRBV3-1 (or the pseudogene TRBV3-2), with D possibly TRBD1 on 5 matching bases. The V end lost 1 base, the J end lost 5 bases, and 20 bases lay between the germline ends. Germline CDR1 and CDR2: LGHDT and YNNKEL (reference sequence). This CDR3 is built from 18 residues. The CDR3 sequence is CASSQGAGPDGPNEKLFF. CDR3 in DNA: TGTGCCAGCAGCCAAGGGGCAGGGCCCGACGGGCCAAATGAAAAACTGTTTTTT.

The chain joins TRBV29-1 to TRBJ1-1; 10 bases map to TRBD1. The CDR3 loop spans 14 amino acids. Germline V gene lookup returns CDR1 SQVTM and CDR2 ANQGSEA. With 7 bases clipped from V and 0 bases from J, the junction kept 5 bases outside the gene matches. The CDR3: CSDGTGAMNTEAFF. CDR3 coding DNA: TGCAGCGACGGGACAGGGGCCATGAACACTGAAGCTTTCTTT.